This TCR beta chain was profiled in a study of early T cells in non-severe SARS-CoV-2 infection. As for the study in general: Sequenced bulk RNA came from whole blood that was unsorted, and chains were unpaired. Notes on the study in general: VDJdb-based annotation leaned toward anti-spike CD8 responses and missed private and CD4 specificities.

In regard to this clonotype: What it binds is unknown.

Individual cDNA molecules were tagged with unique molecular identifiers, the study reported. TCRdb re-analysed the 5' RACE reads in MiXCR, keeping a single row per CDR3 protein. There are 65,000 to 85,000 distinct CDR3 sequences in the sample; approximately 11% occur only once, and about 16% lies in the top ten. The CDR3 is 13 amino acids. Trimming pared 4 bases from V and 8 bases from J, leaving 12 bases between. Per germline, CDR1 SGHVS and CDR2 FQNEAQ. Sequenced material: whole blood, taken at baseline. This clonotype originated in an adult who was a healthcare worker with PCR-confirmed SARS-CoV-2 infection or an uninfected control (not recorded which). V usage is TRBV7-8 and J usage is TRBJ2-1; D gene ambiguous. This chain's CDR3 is CASSSLRLHEQFF. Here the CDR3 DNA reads TGTGCCAGCAGCTCCCTCCGGCTCCATGAGCAGTTCTTC. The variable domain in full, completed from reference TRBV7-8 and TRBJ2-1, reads GAGVSQSPRYKVAKRGQDVALRCDPISGHVSLFWYQQALGQGPEFLTYFQNEAQLDKSGLPSDRFFAERPEGSVSTLKIQRTQQEDSAVYLCASSSLRLHEQFFGPGTRLTVL.